The 18 T cell receptor beta chains below all came from one sample that was sequenced in a study of early T cells in non-severe SARS-CoV-2 infection. TCRdb ran MiXCR on the 5' RACE reads and lists one entry per CDR3 protein. The sample carries approximately 57,000 distinct CDR3 sequences, around an eighth recorded once. The sample was whole blood. The receptor set was obtained from an adult who was a healthcare worker with PCR-confirmed SARS-CoV-2 infection or an uninfected control (not recorded which).

The rearrangement joins TRBV21-1 to TRBJ2-7; the table's D call, TRBD1, was not checked against the DNA. TRBV21-1 is labeled a pseudogene. This CDR3 contains 17 residues. CDR3 sequence (DNA): TGTGCCAGCAGCAATTCCCCGTGGCGACAGCCTCGCTACGAGCAGTACTTC. This translates into CASSNSPWRQPRYEQYF.

This clonotype occurred a few times. The rearrangement uses TRBV5-4 and TRBJ2-5; 10 bases are a match to TRBD2. V was pared by 3 bases and J by 5 bases, with 7 bases of the junction left unmatched. The CDR3 is made up of 15 amino acids. Germline V CDR1 and CDR2: SGHNT, YYREEE (reference sequence). The CDR3 loop reads CASSWSGGEMETQYF. DNA for the CDR3: TGTGCCAGCAGCTGGAGCGGGGGGGAGATGGAGACCCAGTACTTC.

The gene calls are TRBV30 and TRBJ2-2, with 9 nucleotides matching TRBD1. Germline V gene data show CDR1 as GTSNPN and CDR2 as SVGIG (reference sequence). The CDR3 sequence is 13 residues long. Losses at the gene ends were 5 bases for V and 8 bases for J; bases not matched to a gene: 6. The CDR3 coding sequence is TGTGCCTGGTCCACAGGGGGCGAGGGGGAGCTGTTTTTT. Its translation is CAWSTGGEGELFF.

V is TRBV28 and J is TRBJ1-5, with D perhaps matching TRBD1 (5 bases). CDR3 length: 13 amino acids. Germline CDR1 and CDR2: MDHEN and SYDVKM. Trimming left V 8 bases short and J 6 bases short, with 14 bases between. The CDR3 nucleotides read TGTGCCAGCGGATCAGGGAGCGGTCAGCCCCAGCATTTT. Translation gives CASGSGSGQPQHF. The full variable domain, with the rest looked up from reference TRBV28 and TRBJ1-5, is DVKVTQSSRYLVKRTGEKVFLECVQDMDHENMFWYRQDPGLGLRLIYFSYDVKMKEKGDIPEGYSVSREKKERFSLILESASTNQTSMYLCASGSGSGQPQHFGDGTRLSIL.

This clonotype was counted many times. The rearrangement joins TRBV20-1 to TRBJ1-6; D is unclear. The CDR3 has 15 amino acids. The germline V gene has CDR1 DFQATT and CDR2 SNEGSKA (reference sequence). V gave up 1 base and J gave up 0 bases, with 7 bases separating them. The DNA for the CDR3 is TGCAGTGCTAGAGGCGGGAGCTCCTATAATTCACCCCTCCACTTT. This codes for CSARGGSSYNSPLHF.

This clonotype was found a few times. The genes are TRBV11-2 and TRBJ2-3; 12 bases match TRBD1. The CDR3 has 16 amino acids. Germline trimming cut 1 base from V and 6 bases from J; bases unmatched to any gene: 5. Germline-derived CDR1 and CDR2 are SGHAT and FQNNGV. This CDR3 reads CASSLAGTGGRDTQYF. The CDR3 nucleotides read TGTGCCAGCAGCTTAGCCGGGACAGGGGGCCGGGATACGCAGTATTTT.

The J gene is TRBJ2-5, the V gene TRBV6-5; 9 bases are shared with TRBD1. The ends lost 3 bases at V and 5 bases at J; junction bases unmatched: 10. The CDR3 runs 16 residues. Germline CDR1 is MNHEY and CDR2 is SVGAGI. Here the CDR3 reads CASSYERGQGLETQYF. CDR3 bases: TGTGCCAGCAGTTATGAACGGGGACAGGGATTGGAGACCCAGTACTTC.

The J gene is TRBJ1-6, the V gene TRBV6-5; D might be TRBD1 (6 bases). Germline V gives CDR1 MNHEY, CDR2 SVGAGI. This CDR3 spans 14 amino acids. V lost 6 bases and J lost 8, with 14 bases in between. The DNA of the CDR3 is TGTGCCAGCAGAAGGGACACCGGCTATTCACCCCTCCACTTT. It codes for CASRRDTGYSPLHF.

This clonotype was observed a few times. The V gene is TRBV10-3, the J gene TRBJ2-7; TRBD1 agrees at 8 bases. V shed 10 bases, J shed 5 bases, and the junction held 10 bases outside the gene matches. The CDR3 extends over 13 amino acids. Germline V gene lookup returns CDR1 ENHRY and CDR2 SYGVKD. The DNA of the CDR3 is TGTGCCACAGTGGACAGGGCCGGACACGAGCAGTACTTC. This gives the protein CATVDRAGHEQYF.

Only a few counts were recorded for this clonotype. The genes are TRBV10-3 and TRBJ2-5; 7 bases fit TRBD2. The CDR3 consists of 14 residues. Germline CDR1 ENHRY, CDR2 SYGVKD. Trimming removed 3 bases from V and 3 bases from J; junction bases left unmatched: 4. The DNA of the CDR3 is TGTGCCATCAGTGAAAATGGGGGGGAAGAGACCCAGTACTTC. Translated, it gives CAISENGGEETQYF.

This clonotype was detected only a few times. This chain connects TRBV7-2 to TRBJ2-7; 13 bases match TRBD2. The CDR3 spans 15 residues. Germline V gene data show CDR1 as SGHTA and CDR2 as FQGNSA. Trimming cost V 4 bases and J 2 bases; bases outside gene matches: 2. In nucleotides, the CDR3 is TGTGCCAGCAGCTCGGGACTAGCGGGGACCTACGAGCAGTACTTC. This codes for CASSSGLAGTYEQYF. The variable domain in full, completed from reference TRBV7-2 and TRBJ2-7, reads GAGVSQSPSNKVTEKGKDVELRCDPISGHTALYWYRQSLGQGLEFLIYFQGNSAPDKSGLPSDRFSAERTGGSVSTLTIQRTQQEDSAVYLCASSSGLAGTYEQYFGPGTRLTVT.

The chain joins TRBV7-6 to TRBJ2-5; possible D gene TRBD2, 5 bases. The germline CDR1 and CDR2 sequences are SGHVS and FNYEAQ. V shed 1 base and J shed 3 bases, with 9 bases lying between them. The CDR3 is made up of 14 amino acids. CDR3 nucleotides: TGTGCCAGCAGCTTAGGGACTGCCGAAGAGACCCAGTACTTC. Its translation: CASSLGTAEETQYF.

The rearrangement uses TRBV20-1 and TRBJ2-5; perhaps TRBD2 as D (6 bases). V lost 4 bases and J lost 2, with 20 bases in between. CDR1 and CDR2 (germline): DFQATT, SNEGSKA (reference sequence). This CDR3 is 16 amino acids long. As DNA, the CDR3 is TGCAGTGCTATACCTACCAGGGCGGGACGACAAGAGACCCAGTACTTC. It yields the protein CSAIPTRAGRQETQYF.

This clonotype was recorded at least ten times. This chain connects TRBV10-2 to TRBJ2-5; possibly TRBD1 for D (6 bases). The V end was cut by 6 bases, the J end by 5 bases, with 19 bases between. The CDR3 sequence is 15 residues long. CDR1 and CDR2 from the germline V gene are WSHSY and SAAADI. Here the CDR3 DNA reads TGCGCCAGCAGCGGACGGGACATCAGAACCGAGACCCAGTACTTC. The encoded protein is CASSGRDIRTETQYF.

In its sample, this clonotype was seen a few times. The chain combines TRBV19 with TRBJ1-5, with a weak D call TRBD1 (5 bases). V shed 7 bases and J shed 1 base, with 11 bases lying between them. CDR1 is LNHDA, CDR2 SQIVND, per germline (reference sequence). The CDR3 covers 14 residues. CDR3 in amino acids: CASNQQASNQPQHF. The CDR3 DNA reads TGTGCCAGTAATCAACAGGCAAGCAATCAGCCCCAGCATTTT. Complete variable domain (other parts from reference TRBV19 and TRBJ1-5): DGGITQSPKYLFRKEGQNVTLSCEQNLNHDAMYWYRQDPGQGLRLIYYSQIVNDFQKGDIAEGYSVSREKKESFPLTVTSAQKNPTAFYLCASNQQASNQPQHFGDGTRLSIL.

This clonotype was counted a few times. This sequence joins TRBV19 and TRBJ2-7; a weak D match, TRBD1 (6 bases). With 3 bases removed from V and 3 bases from J, the gap between germline ends came to 12 bases. There are 14 residues in the CDR3. CDR1 LNHDA and CDR2 SQIVND come from the germline V gene (reference sequence). The CDR3, as DNA: TGTGCCAGTAGTATTGCCGGGACACACTACGAGCAGTACTTC. This translates into CASSIAGTHYEQYF.

The chain joins TRBV19 to TRBJ2-4, with D unresolved. Germline CDR1 is LNHDA and CDR2 is SQIVND (reference sequence). The CDR3 runs 16 residues. With 5 bases removed from V and 8 bases from J, the gap between germline ends came to 22 bases. This chain's CDR3 is CASSSVRQLVMDIQYF. CDR3 bases: TGTGCCAGTAGTTCTGTGAGGCAGCTCGTTATGGACATTCAGTACTTC.

This rearrangement joins TRBV7-6 to TRBJ2-2, with unresolved D. The ends were cut back, 0 bases at V and 6 bases at J, with 8 bases in the middle. Germline loops: CDR1 SGHVS, CDR2 FNYEAQ. This CDR3 is built from 14 residues. CDR3 DNA sequence: TGTGCCAGCAGCTTAGCTGGTTCCGCCGGGGAGCTGTTTTTT. It is translated as CASSLAGSAGELFF.